This T cell receptor (beta chain) stems from a study of metastatic and nonmetastatic thyroid tumors. Study observations and caveats: Significantly greater TCR beta diversity was reportedly found in malignant thyroid tumors than in benign nodules (in blood and tumor).

A few counts support this clone. The antigen is undetermined. Patients had received no treatment of any kind before thyroid surgery. MiXCR re-clonotyped the PCR reads for TCRdb. The data hold some 20,000 clones, with approximately 34% observed a single time. Sequencing was done on a sample of tumor tissue. This TCR came from a female donor with papillary thyroid cancer or a benign thyroid nodule (not recorded which). Some clones in this sample may be carry-over from other donors' samples.

CDR3 protein: CASSDRGQNSNQPQHF. The CDR3 nucleotides read TGTGCCAGCAGTGACCGGGGGCAGAATAGCAATCAGCCCCAGCATTTT. This chain links TRBV6-1 with TRBJ1-5, with TRBD1 as a possible D gene (6 bases). The V gene's germline CDR1 is MNHNS and CDR2 SASEGT. The germline V and J ends were trimmed by 3 bases and 0 bases, with 12 bases remaining between them. The CDR3 totals 16 residues.